The present T cell receptor beta chain was sequenced within a study of blood T cell repertoires in COVID-19. For the study at large: The United States, Italy and Spain provided the acute and convalescent COVID-19 samples. In each case, the material was cDNA or gDNA derived from T cells, B-cell-depleted T cells, or PBMCs.

Per the authors' pipeline: By means of reference gene primer amplification, nucleated cell counts were estimated. Some clones are missing from TCRdb's copy, which holds only in-frame ones; the method was immunoSEQ multiplex PCR. That table supplies the V and J calls and clone size; D and trimming were determined from the DNA. Found here are approximately 210,000 clones, about four fifths of them singletons; the top ten hold roughly 8%. Germline V gives CDR1 LNHDA, CDR2 SQIVND (reference sequence). With 7 bases clipped from V and 2 bases from J, the junction kept 11 bases outside the gene matches. The CDR3 sequence is 16 residues long.

Sequencing was performed on peripheral blood. The clonotype comes from a woman aged 45-65 years with active or convalescent COVID-19. The V call is TRBV19, the J call TRBJ2-1; 7 nucleotides align to TRBD1. CDR3 in amino acids: CASTPSGTGAYNEQFF. For the CDR3, the DNA is TGTGCCAGTACACCCTCGGGAACAGGGGCCTACAATGAGCAGTTCTTC.